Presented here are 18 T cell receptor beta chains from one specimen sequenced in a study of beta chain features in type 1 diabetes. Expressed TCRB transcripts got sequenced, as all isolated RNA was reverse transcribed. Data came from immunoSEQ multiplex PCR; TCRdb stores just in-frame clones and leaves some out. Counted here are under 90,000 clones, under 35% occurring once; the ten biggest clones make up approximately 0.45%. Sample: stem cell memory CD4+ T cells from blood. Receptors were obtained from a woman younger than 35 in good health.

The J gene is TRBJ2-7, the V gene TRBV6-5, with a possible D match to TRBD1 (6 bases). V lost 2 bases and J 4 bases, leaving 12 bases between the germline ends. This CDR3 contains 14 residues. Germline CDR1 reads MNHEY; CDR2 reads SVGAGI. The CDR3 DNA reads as TGTGCCAGCAGTTACCAACAGGGTTGGTACGAGCAGTACTTC. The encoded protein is CASSYQQGWYEQYF.

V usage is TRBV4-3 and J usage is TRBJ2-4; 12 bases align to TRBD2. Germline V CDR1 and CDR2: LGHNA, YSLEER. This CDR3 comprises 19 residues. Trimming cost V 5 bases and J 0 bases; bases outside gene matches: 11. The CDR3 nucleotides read TGCGCCAGCAGCAGTAAGGCGACTAGCGGGGGTTTAGCCAAAAACATTCAGTACTTC. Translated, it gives CASSSKATSGGLAKNIQYF.

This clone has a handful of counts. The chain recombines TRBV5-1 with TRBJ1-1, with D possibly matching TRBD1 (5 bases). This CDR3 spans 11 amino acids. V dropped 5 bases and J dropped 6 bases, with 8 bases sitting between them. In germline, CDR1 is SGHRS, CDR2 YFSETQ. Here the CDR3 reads CASSKGPEAFF. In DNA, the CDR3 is TGCGCCAGCAGTAAGGGGCCTGAAGCTTTCTTT.

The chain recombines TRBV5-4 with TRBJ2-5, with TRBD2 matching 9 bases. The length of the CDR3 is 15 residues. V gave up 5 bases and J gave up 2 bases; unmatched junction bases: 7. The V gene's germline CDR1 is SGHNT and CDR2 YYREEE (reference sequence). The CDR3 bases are TGTGCCAGCAGTTTGACTAGCGGAGCACAAGAGACCCAGTACTTC. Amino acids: CASSLTSGAQETQYF.

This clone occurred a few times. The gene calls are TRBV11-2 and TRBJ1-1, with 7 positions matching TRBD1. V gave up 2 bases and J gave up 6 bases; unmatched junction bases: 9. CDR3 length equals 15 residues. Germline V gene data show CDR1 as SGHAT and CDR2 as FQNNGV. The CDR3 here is CASSLNLKGAAEAFF. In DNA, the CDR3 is TGTGCCAGCAGCTTAAATTTAAAGGGGGCTGCTGAAGCTTTCTTT. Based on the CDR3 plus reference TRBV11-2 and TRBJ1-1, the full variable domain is EAGVAQSPRYKIIEKRQSVAFWCNPISGHATLYWYQQILGQGPKLLIQFQNNGVVDDSQLPKDRFSAERLKGVDSTLKIQPAKLEDSAVYLCASSLNLKGAAEAFFGQGTRLTVV.

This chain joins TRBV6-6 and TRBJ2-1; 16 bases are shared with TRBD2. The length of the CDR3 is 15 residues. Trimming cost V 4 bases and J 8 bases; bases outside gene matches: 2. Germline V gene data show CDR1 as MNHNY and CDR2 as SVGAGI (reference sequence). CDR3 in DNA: TGTGCCAGCAGTTCGGGACTAGCGGGAGGGTATGAGCAGTTCTTC. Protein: CASSSGLAGGYEQFF.

The DNA for the CDR3 is TGTGCCAGCAGTTACTCTGGGGAGGATCAGCCCCAGCATTTT. It yields the protein CASSYSGEDQPQHF. The V gene is TRBV6-5, the J gene TRBJ1-5; D remains ambiguous. CDR3 length: 14 residues. Germline CDR1 and CDR2: MNHEY and SVGAGI. The V and J ends lost 0 bases and 5 bases respectively, with 8 bases between them.

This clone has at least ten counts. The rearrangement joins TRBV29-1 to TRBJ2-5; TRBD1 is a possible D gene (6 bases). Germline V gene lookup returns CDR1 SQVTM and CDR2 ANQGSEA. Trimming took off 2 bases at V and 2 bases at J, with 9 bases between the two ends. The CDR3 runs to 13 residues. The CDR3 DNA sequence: TGCAGCGTTGAAAGGACAGTTCAAGAGACCCAGTACTTC. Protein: CSVERTVQETQYF. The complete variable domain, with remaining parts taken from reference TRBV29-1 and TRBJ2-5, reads SAVISQKPSRDICQRGTSLTIQCQVDSQVTMMFWYRQQPGQSLTLIATANQGSEATYESGFVIDKFPISRPNLTFSTLTVSNMSPEDSSIYLCSVERTVQETQYFGPGTRLLVL.

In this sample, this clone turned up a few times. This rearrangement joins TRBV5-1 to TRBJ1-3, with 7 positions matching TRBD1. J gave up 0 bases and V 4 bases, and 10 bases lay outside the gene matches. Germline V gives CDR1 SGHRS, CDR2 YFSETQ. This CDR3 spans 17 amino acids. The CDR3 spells CASSASGTAYSGNTIYF. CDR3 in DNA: TGCGCCAGCAGCGCATCCGGGACAGCCTACTCTGGAAACACCATATATTTT.

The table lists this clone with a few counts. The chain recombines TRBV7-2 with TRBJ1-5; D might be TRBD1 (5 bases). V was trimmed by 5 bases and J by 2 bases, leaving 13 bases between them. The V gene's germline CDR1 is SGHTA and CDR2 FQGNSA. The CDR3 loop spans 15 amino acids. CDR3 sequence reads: CASSPWAGGNQPQHF. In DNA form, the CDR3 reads TGTGCCAGCAGCCCATGGGCGGGGGGCAATCAGCCCCAGCATTTT.

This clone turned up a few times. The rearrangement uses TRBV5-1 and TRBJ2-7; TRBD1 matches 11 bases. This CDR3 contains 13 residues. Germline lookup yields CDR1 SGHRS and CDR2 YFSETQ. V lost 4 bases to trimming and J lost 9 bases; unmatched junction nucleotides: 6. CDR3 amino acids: CASSPGDRGTQYF. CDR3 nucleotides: TGCGCCAGCAGCCCAGGGGACAGGGGGACGCAGTACTTC.

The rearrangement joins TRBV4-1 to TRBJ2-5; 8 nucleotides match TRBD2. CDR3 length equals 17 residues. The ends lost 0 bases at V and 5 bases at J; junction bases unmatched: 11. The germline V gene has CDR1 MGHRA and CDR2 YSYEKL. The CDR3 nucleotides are TGCGCCAGCAGCCAAGAAGGGGTAACGGGGGGGCCCGAGACCCAGTACTTC. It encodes CASSQEGVTGGPETQYF.

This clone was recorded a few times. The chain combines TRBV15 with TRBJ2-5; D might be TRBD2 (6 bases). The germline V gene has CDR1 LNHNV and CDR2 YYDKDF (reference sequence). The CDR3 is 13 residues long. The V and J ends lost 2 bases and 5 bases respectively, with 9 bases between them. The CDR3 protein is CATSRPGLETQYF. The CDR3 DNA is TGTGCCACCAGCAGACCGGGACTGGAGACCCAGTACTTC.

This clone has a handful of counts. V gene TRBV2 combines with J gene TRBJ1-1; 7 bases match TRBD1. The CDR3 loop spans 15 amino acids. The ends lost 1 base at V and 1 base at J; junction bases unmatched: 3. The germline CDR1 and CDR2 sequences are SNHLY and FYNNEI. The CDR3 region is CASSEGGTANTEAFF. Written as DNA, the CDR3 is TGTGCCAGCAGTGAAGGAGGGACAGCGAACACTGAAGCTTTCTTT.

The CDR3 loop reads CASSPGDWSYTQYF. The CDR3 DNA sequence: TGTGCCAGCAGCCCGGGGGACTGGTCATATACGCAGTATTTT. This chain joins TRBV28 and TRBJ2-3; maybe TRBD2 (6 bases). Germline V gene data show CDR1 as MDHEN and CDR2 as SYDVKM. This CDR3 is built from 14 residues. V lost 6 bases, J lost 7 bases, and 17 bases lay in between.

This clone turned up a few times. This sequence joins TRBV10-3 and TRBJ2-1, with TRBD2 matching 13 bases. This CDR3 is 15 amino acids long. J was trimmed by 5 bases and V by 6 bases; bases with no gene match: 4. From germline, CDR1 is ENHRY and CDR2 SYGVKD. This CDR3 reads CAIRPGLAGNNEQFF. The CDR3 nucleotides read TGTGCCATCAGACCGGGACTAGCGGGAAACAATGAGCAGTTCTTC.

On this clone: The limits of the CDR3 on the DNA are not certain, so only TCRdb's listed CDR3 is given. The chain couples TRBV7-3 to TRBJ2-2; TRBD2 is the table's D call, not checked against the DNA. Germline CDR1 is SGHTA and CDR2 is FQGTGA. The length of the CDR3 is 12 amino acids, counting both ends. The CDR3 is CASKAGAGSCFF.

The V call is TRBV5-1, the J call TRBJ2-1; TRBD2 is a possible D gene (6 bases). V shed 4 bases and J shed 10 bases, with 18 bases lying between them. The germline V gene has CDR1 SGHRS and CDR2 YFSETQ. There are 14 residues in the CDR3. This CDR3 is CASSPTVTSREQFF. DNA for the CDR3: TGCGCCAGCAGCCCGACGGTGACTAGTCGCGAGCAGTTCTTC.